This TCR beta chain was retrieved from a study of T cells in Graves' hyperthyroidism and ophthalmopathy. This clonotype has at least ten counts. An approximately 9.4 ml volume of fresh peripheral blood provided the PBMCs. V shed 6 bases and J 1 base; nucleotides not matched to a gene: 4. This CDR3 is built from 14 residues. Per germline, CDR1 MDHEN and CDR2 SYDVKM. Template material for amplifying TCR beta CDR3 regions consisted of RNA transcripts. RT-PCR in the first round (using the HTBI primer set) targeted the TCR CDR3. A single record per CDR3 protein comes from TCRdb applying MiXCR to the multiplex PCR reads. The sample holds 360,000 or so distinct CDR3 sequences, roughly 15% seen once.

The sequence came from a woman aged 55-70 years with Graves' ophthalmopathy. V and J are TRBV28 and TRBJ1-1; 8 nucleotides align to TRBD1. The sequenced sample was blood. The CDR3 loop reads CASRLQGGNTEAFF. For the CDR3, the DNA is TGTGCCAGCAGATTACAGGGGGGGAACACTGAAGCTTTCTTT.